This is a list of T cell receptor beta chains from one sample in a study of blood T cell repertoires in COVID-19. The method was immunoSEQ multiplex PCR; TCRdb's version includes in-frame clones alone and lacks a portion of them. The table includes about 300,000 clones, around 86% detected once. Specimen: PBMCs or T cells enriched from blood (not recorded which). Receptor source: a man aged 30 to 45 who had recovered from COVID-19. Both conserved end residues are trimmed from each CDR3. The order of the fields is clone size, V gene, J gene, CDR3 protein. Size is stated for part of the rows, as once, few or many counts, or as a class when the clone is expanded.

abundance: NA
v_gene: TRBV3-1/TRBV3-2
j_gene: TRBJ1-6
CDR3aa: ASSQADSGPLH

abundance: NA
v_gene: TRBV11-2
j_gene: TRBJ1-2
CDR3aa: ASSLVRVGYT

abundance: NA
v_gene: TRBV20-1
j_gene: TRBJ1-3
CDR3aa: SASSGAGNTIY

abundance: NA
v_gene: TRBV20-1
j_gene: TRBJ2-3
CDR3aa: SASGRDSHTDTQY

abundance: NA
v_gene: TRBV5-8
j_gene: TRBJ2-3
CDR3aa: ASSLVAPGVRDTQY

abundance: NA
v_gene: TRBV5-8
j_gene: TRBJ1-3
CDR3aa: ASSLEPSSGNTIY

abundance: once
v_gene: TRBV7-9
j_gene: TRBJ1-2
CDR3aa: ASSPPGQGAEGYT

abundance: NA
v_gene: TRBV19
j_gene: TRBJ2-6
CDR3aa: ASSMTGASSGANVLT

abundance: NA
v_gene: TRBV13
j_gene: TRBJ2-7
CDR3aa: ASSLAGGEQY

abundance: NA
v_gene: TRBV5-4
j_gene: TRBJ2-7
CDR3aa: ASSLGAGTSYEQY

abundance: few
v_gene: TRBV6-4
j_gene: TRBJ1-1
CDR3aa: ASSLTGNTEAF

abundance: NA
v_gene: TRBV2
j_gene: TRBJ1-4
CDR3aa: ASSDSSNEKLF

abundance: NA
v_gene: TRBV9
j_gene: TRBJ1-2
CDR3aa: ASSVDNDYGYT

abundance: NA
v_gene: TRBV19
j_gene: TRBJ2-3
CDR3aa: ASSVHRDRPRTDTQY

abundance: NA
v_gene: TRBV15
j_gene: TRBJ2-1
CDR3aa: ATSTSPAGQSEQF

abundance: NA
v_gene: TRBV2
j_gene: TRBJ2-7
CDR3aa: ASRPGLAGGEQY

abundance: few
v_gene: TRBV6-1
j_gene: TRBJ1-2
CDR3aa: ASSEAGGGGYT

abundance: NA
v_gene: TRBV19
j_gene: TRBJ2-7
CDR3aa: ASSIVGSFNNEQY

abundance: NA
v_gene: TRBV12-3/TRBV12-4
j_gene: TRBJ2-7
CDR3aa: ASSTGGHGEQY

abundance: NA
v_gene: TRBV7-9
j_gene: TRBJ2-2
CDR3aa: ASSRGWAGELF

abundance: once
v_gene: TRBV10-3
j_gene: TRBJ1-2
CDR3aa: AISESGGDYGYT

abundance: NA
v_gene: TRBV19
j_gene: TRBJ1-2
CDR3aa: ASSPTGNYGYT

abundance: NA
v_gene: TRBV6-2/TRBV6-3
j_gene: TRBJ2-5
CDR3aa: ASSYSRVIETQY

abundance: NA
v_gene: TRBV2
j_gene: TRBJ2-5
CDR3aa: ASRLTGTSGRETQY

abundance: NA
v_gene: TRBV30
j_gene: TRBJ2-1
CDR3aa: ARKGYNEQF

abundance: NA
v_gene: TRBV19
j_gene: TRBJ2-3
CDR3aa: ASKELRSTDTQY

abundance: NA
v_gene: TRBV7-6
j_gene: TRBJ2-7
CDR3aa: ASSSPRSRTGRFEQY

abundance: NA
v_gene: TRBV29-1
j_gene: TRBJ1-1
CDR3aa: SVRRQGPPEAF

abundance: NA
v_gene: TRBV12-3/TRBV12-4
j_gene: TRBJ2-7
CDR3aa: ASSSYSYEQY

abundance: NA
v_gene: TRBV7-2
j_gene: TRBJ1-2
CDR3aa: ASSAQTRGPGYT

abundance: NA
v_gene: TRBV7-6
j_gene: TRBJ2-7
CDR3aa: ASSLAGAGAYEQY

abundance: NA
v_gene: TRBV7-8
j_gene: TRBJ2-7
CDR3aa: ASSLIAGGQDEQY

abundance: NA
v_gene: TRBV12-3/TRBV12-4
j_gene: TRBJ1-5
CDR3aa: ASSLGQAPQH

abundance: NA
v_gene: TRBV27
j_gene: TRBJ1-3
CDR3aa: ASRAGGSGNTIY

abundance: once
v_gene: TRBV7-6
j_gene: TRBJ2-1
CDR3aa: ASSETGSPYNEQF

abundance: NA
v_gene: TRBV24-1
j_gene: TRBJ2-1
CDR3aa: ATSALGTGGNFYNEQF

abundance: NA
v_gene: TRBV19
j_gene: TRBJ2-3
CDR3aa: ASSIVGGATTDTQY

abundance: once
v_gene: TRBV30
j_gene: TRBJ2-1
CDR3aa: AWNRGGAYNEQF

abundance: once
v_gene: TRBV5-4
j_gene: TRBJ2-5
CDR3aa: ASSLALPGLAGGETQY

abundance: NA
v_gene: TRBV19
j_gene: TRBJ2-2
CDR3aa: ASSIGSVLAGDGTGELF

abundance: NA
v_gene: TRBV3-1/TRBV3-2
j_gene: TRBJ2-1
CDR3aa: ASKGRGNNNEQF

abundance: NA
v_gene: TRBV30
j_gene: TRBJ1-1
CDR3aa: AWSVGQTFMNTEAF

abundance: NA
v_gene: TRBV7-6
j_gene: TRBJ1-5
CDR3aa: ASSLQRGAGTGFDQPQH

abundance: NA
v_gene: TRBV7-2
j_gene: TRBJ2-7
CDR3aa: ASSVGQGPYEQY

abundance: NA
v_gene: TRBV20-1
j_gene: TRBJ2-5
CDR3aa: SASSGGLQETQY

abundance: NA
v_gene: TRBV6-5
j_gene: TRBJ2-1
CDR3aa: ASSYSGLAGSQKQF

abundance: NA
v_gene: TRBV27
j_gene: TRBJ1-1
CDR3aa: ASSRRDGSNTEAF

abundance: NA
v_gene: TRBV28
j_gene: TRBJ2-1
CDR3aa: ASSYPRDRGGNEQF

abundance: few
v_gene: TRBV5-1
j_gene: TRBJ1-1
CDR3aa: ASSTTGQGMNTEAF

abundance: NA
v_gene: TRBV11-2
j_gene: TRBJ2-3
CDR3aa: ASSLVRGRADTQY

abundance: once
v_gene: TRBV6-5
j_gene: TRBJ1-6
CDR3aa: ASSSRAQSYSPLH

abundance: NA
v_gene: TRBV4-1
j_gene: TRBJ1-2
CDR3aa: ASSQTNRVGYT

abundance: once
v_gene: TRBV15
j_gene: TRBJ2-5
CDR3aa: ATSRDGTGGRTKGQETQY

abundance: NA
v_gene: TRBV30
j_gene: TRBJ1-6
CDR3aa: AESGGLSSPLH

abundance: NA
v_gene: TRBV3-1/TRBV3-2
j_gene: TRBJ2-5
CDR3aa: ASSQAGFGQETQY

abundance: once
v_gene: TRBV27
j_gene: TRBJ1-2
CDR3aa: ASSFWRLDYGYT

abundance: NA
v_gene: TRBV28
j_gene: TRBJ1-1
CDR3aa: ASSSPGMNTEAF

abundance: NA
v_gene: TRBV24-1
j_gene: TRBJ2-3
CDR3aa: ATSGYGSGRKDTQY

abundance: NA
v_gene: TRBV5-3
j_gene: TRBJ2-1
CDR3aa: ARSLSAGRIGAQF

abundance: few
v_gene: TRBV7-2
j_gene: TRBJ1-1
CDR3aa: ASSPRGGYTEAF